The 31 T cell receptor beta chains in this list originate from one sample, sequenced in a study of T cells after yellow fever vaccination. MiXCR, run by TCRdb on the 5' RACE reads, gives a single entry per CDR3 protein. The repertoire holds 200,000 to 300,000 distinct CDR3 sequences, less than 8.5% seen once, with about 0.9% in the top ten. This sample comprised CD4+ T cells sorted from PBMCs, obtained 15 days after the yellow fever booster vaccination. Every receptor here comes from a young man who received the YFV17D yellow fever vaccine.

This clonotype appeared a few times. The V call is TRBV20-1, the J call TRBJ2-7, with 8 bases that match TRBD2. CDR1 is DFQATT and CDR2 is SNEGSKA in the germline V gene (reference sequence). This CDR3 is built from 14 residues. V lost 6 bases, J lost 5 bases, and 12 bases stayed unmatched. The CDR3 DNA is TGCAGTGCCCCCATTAGCGGGATGCTCGACGAGCAGTACTTC. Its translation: CSAPISGMLDEQYF.

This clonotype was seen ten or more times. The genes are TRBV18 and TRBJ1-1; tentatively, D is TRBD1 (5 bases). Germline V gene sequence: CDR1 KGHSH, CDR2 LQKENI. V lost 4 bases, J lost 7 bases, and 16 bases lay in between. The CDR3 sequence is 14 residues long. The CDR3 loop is CASSLVPGGYEAFF. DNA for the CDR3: TGTGCCAGCTCACTGGTTCCTGGGGGTTATGAAGCTTTCTTT.

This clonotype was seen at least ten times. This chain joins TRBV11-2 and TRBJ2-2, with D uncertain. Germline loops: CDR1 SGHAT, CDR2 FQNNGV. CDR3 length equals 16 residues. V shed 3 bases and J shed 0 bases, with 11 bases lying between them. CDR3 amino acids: CASSFLRQANTGELFF. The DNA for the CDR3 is TGTGCCAGCAGCTTTTTAAGACAAGCGAACACCGGGGAGCTGTTTTTT.

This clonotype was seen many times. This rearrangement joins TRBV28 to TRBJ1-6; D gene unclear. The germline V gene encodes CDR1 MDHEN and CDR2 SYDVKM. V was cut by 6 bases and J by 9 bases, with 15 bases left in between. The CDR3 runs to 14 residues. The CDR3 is CASSLTAQRSPLHF. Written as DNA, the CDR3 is TGTGCCAGCAGCCTAACCGCGCAACGTTCACCCCTCCACTTT.

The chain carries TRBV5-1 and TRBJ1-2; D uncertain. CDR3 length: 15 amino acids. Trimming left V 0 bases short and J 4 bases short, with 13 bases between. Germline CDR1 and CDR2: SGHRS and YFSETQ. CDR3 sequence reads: CASSLDGVGIYGYTF. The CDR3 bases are TGCGCCAGCAGCTTGGACGGAGTGGGGATCTATGGCTACACCTTC.

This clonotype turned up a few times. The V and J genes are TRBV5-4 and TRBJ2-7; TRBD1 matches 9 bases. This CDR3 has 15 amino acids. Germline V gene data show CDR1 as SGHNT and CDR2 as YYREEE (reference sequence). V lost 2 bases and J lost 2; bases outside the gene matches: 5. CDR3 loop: CASSFGQGLAYEQYF. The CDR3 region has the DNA TGTGCCAGCAGCTTTGGACAGGGGCTAGCCTACGAGCAGTACTTC.

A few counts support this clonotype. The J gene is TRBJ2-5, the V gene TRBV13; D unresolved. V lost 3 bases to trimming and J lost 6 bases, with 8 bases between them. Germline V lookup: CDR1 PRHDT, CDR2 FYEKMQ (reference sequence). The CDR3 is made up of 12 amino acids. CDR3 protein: CASSLGPQTQYF. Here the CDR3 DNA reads TGTGCCAGCAGCTTGGGCCCTCAGACCCAGTACTTC.

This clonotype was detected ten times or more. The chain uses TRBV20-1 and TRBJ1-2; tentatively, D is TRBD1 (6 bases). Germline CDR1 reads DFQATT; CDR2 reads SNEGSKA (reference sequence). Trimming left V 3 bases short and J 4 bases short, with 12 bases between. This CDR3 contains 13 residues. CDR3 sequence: CSASYRELYGYTF. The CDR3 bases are TGCAGTGCTAGTTACAGGGAGCTCTATGGCTACACCTTC.

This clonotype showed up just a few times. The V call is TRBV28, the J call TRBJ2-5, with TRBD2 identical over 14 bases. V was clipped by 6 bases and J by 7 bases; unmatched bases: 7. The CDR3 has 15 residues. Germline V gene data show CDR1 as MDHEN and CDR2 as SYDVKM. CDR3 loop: CASSTPGLAGATQYF. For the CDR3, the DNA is TGTGCCAGCAGCACTCCGGGACTAGCGGGAGCGACCCAGTACTTC.

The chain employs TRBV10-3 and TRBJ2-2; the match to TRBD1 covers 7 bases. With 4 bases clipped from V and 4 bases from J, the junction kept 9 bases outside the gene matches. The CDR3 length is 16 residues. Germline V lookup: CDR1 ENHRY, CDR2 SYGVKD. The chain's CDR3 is CAISAPGRGPTGELFF. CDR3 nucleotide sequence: TGTGCCATCAGTGCCCCGGGTAGGGGGCCCACCGGGGAGCTGTTTTTT.

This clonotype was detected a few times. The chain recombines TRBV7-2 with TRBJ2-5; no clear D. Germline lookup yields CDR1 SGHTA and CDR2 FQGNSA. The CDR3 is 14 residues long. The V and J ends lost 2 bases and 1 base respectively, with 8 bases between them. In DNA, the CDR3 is TGTGCCAGCAGCTTATATCCCAGCCAAGAGACCCAGTACTTC. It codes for CASSLYPSQETQYF.

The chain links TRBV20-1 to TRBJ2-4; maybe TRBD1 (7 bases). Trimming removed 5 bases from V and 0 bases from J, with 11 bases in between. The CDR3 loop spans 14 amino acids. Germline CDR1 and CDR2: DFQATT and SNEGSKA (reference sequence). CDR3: CSAYRGLAKNIQYF. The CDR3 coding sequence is TGCAGTGCTTACAGGGGACTAGCCAAAAACATTCAGTACTTC.

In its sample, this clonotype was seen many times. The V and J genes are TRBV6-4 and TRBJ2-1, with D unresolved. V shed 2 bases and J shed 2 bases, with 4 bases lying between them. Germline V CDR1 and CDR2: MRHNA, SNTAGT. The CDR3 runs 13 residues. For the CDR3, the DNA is TGTGCCAGCAGTGACAGGGCCTACAATGAGCAGTTCTTC. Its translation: CASSDRAYNEQFF.

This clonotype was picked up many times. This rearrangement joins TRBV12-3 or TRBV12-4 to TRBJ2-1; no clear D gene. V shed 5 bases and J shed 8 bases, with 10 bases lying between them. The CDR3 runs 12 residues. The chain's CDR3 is CASSPRRDEQFF. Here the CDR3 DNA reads TGTGCCAGCAGTCCTCGTCGGGATGAGCAGTTCTTC.

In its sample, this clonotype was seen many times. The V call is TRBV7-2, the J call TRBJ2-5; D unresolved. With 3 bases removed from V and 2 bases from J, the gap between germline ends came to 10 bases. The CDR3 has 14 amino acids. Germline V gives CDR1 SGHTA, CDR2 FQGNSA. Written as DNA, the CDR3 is TGTGCCAGCAGCTTGGCGACCAGACAAGAGACCCAGTACTTC. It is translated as CASSLATRQETQYF.

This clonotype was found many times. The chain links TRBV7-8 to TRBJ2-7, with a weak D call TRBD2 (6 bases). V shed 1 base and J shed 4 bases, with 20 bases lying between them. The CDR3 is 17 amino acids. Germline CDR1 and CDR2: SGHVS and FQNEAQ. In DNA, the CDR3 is TGTGCCAGCAGCTTAGGTAATGGCGGGATCAGACTTTACGAGCAGTACTTC. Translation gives CASSLGNGGIRLYEQYF.

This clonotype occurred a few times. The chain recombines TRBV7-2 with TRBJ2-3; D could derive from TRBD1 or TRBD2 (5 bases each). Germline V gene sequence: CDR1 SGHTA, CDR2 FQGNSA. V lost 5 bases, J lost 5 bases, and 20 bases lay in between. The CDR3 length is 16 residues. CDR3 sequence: CASSLRGLVGGDTQYF. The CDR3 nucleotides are TGTGCCAGCAGCCTCCGGGGCCTAGTTGGGGGAGATACGCAGTATTTT.

The CDR3: CAMSRGRRGDTQYF. The CDR3 DNA follows: TGTGCCATGAGCCGCGGGCGGAGGGGGGATACGCAGTATTTT. This sequence joins TRBV5-3 and TRBJ2-3; D is possibly TRBD1 or TRBD2 (6 bases each). TRBV5-3 is identified as an open reading frame with a role that is uncertain. The V gene lost 9 bases and the J gene lost 6 bases, with 20 bases spanning the gap. The CDR3 has 14 amino acids.

In nucleotides, the CDR3 is TGCGCCAGCAGCTTAGGCAGAGAGACGGGGACAGATACGCAGTATTTT. It specifies CASSLGRETGTDTQYF. The V gene is TRBV5-1, the J gene TRBJ2-3, with a weak D call TRBD2 (5 bases). This CDR3 is built from 16 residues. Trimming removed 2 bases from V and 3 bases from J, with 16 bases in between. Germline V gene lookup returns CDR1 SGHRS and CDR2 YFSETQ.

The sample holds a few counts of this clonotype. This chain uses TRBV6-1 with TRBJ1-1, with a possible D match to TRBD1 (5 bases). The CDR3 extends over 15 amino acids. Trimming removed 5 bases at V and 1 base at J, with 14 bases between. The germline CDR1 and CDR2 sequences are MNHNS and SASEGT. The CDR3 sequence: CASSKAGGGNTEAFF. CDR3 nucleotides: TGTGCCAGCAGTAAGGCGGGGGGTGGGAACACTGAAGCTTTCTTT.

CDR3 loop: CASSPLLSTYEQYF. CDR3 bases: TGTGCCAGCAGCCCCTTACTTTCAACCTACGAGCAGTACTTC. V is TRBV7-9 and J is TRBJ2-7; D not resolved. V gave up 5 bases and J gave up 2 bases, with 13 bases separating them. The CDR3 loop spans 14 amino acids. The germline V gene has CDR1 SEHNR and CDR2 FQNEAQ (reference sequence). The full variable domain, with the rest looked up from reference TRBV7-9 and TRBJ2-7, is DTGVSQNPRHKITKRGQNVTFRCDPISEHNRLYWYRQTLGQGPEFLTYFQNEAQLEKSRLLSDRFSAERPKGSFSTLEIQRTEQGDSAMYLCASSPLLSTYEQYFGPGTRLTVT.

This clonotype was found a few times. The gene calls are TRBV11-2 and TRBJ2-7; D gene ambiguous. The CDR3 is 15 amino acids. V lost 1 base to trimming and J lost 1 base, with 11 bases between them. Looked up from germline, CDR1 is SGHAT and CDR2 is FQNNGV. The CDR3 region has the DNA TGTGCCAGCAGCTTAGTTAGTGGTCCATCCTACGAGCAGTACTTC. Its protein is CASSLVSGPSYEQYF.

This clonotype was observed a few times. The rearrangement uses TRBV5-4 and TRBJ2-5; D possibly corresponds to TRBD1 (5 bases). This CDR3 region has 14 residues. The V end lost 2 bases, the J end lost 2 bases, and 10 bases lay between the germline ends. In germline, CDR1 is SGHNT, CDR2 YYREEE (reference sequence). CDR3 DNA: TGTGCCAGCAGCTTCCTCAGGGATCAAGAGACCCAGTACTTC. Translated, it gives CASSFLRDQETQYF.

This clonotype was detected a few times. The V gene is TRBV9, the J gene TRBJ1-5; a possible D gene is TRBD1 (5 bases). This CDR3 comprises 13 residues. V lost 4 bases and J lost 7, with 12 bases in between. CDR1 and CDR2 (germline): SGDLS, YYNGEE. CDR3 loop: CASSRGPYQPQHF. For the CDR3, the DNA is TGTGCCAGCAGCAGGGGCCCTTACCAGCCCCAGCATTTT.

The chain's CDR3 is CASSPGGVQRDTQYF. The CDR3 region has the DNA TGTGCCAGCTCACCGGGGGGAGTCCAAAGAGATACGCAGTATTTT. The gene calls are TRBV18 and TRBJ2-3; the D gene is possibly TRBD2 (6 bases). The ends were cut back, 3 bases at V and 5 bases at J, with 15 bases in the middle. The CDR3 has 15 residues. Germline V CDR1 and CDR2: KGHSH, LQKENI. The whole variable domain, remainder taken from reference TRBV18 and TRBJ2-3, is NAGVMQNPRHLVRRRGQEARLRCSPMKGHSHVYWYRQLPEEGLKFMVYLQKENIIDESGMPKERFSAEFPKEGPSILRIQQVVRGDSAAYFCASSPGGVQRDTQYFGPGTRLTVL.

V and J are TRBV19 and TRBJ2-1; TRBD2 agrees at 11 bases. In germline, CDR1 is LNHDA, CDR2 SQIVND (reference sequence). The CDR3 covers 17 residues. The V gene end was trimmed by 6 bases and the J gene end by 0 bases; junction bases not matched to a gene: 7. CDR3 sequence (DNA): TGTGCCAGTAGAAAACTAGCGGGAGTTACCTCCTACAATGAGCAGTTCTTC. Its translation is CASRKLAGVTSYNEQFF.

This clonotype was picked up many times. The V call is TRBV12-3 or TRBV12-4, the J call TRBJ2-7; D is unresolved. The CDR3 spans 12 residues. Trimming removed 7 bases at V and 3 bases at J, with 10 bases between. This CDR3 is CASNKDGYEQYF. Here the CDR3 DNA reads TGTGCCAGCAACAAGGACGGCTACGAGCAGTACTTC.

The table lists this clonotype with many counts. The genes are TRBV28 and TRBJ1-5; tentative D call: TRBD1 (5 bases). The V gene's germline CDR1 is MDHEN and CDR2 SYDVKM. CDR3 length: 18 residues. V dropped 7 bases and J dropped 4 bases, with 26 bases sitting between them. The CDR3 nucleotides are TGTGCCAGCACCCGCTCCAAACAGGATTCCCGGGGAAATCAGCCCCAGCATTTT. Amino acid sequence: CASTRSKQDSRGNQPQHF.

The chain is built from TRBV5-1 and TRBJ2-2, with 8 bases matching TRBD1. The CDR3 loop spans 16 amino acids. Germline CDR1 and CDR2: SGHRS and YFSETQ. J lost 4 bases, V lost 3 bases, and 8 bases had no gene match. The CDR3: CASSSGQGGATGELFF. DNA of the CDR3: TGCGCCAGCAGCTCAGGACAGGGTGGGGCCACCGGGGAGCTGTTTTTT.

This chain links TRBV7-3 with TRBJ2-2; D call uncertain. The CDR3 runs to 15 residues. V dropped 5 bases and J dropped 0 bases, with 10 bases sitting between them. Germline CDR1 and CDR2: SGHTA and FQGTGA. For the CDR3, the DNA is TGTGCCAGCAGCGTCGGACCGACGAACACCGGGGAGCTGTTTTTT. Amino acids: CASSVGPTNTGELFF.

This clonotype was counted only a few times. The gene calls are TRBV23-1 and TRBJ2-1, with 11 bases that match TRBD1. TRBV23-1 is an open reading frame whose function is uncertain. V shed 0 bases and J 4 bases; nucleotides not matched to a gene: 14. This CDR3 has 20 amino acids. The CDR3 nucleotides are TGCGCCAGCAGTCAATCGTCTTCCCCGGGACAGGGGGTGTGTTACAATGAGCAGTTCTTC. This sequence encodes CASSQSSSPGQGVCYNEQFF.